Listed below are T cell receptor beta chains from one sample, sequenced in a study of tumor-infiltrating lymphocytes in primary liver carcinoma. TCRdb independently ran MiXCR on the multiplex PCR reads; one entry per CDR3 protein. This sample has about 64,000 distinct CDR3 sequences, with about three quarters found just once. Material: liver tumor tissue from sampling region 4. These receptor sequences come from a middle-aged man with primary liver carcinoma and hepatitis B virus infection. CDR3s include the opening cysteine and the closing phenylalanine or tryptophan. D genes are given only for firm matches. Not all rows give a size; the values are once, few, many and, for expanded clones, a class.

clone_size: .
v_call: TRBV5-5
d_call: .
j_call: TRBJ2-2
cdr3_nt: TGTGCCAGCAGCCCGGTTTACGCCGGGGAGCTGTTTTTT
cdr3_aa: CASSPVYAGELFF

clone_size: .
v_call: TRBV5-1
d_call: TRBD1
j_call: TRBJ2-3
cdr3_nt: TGCGCCAGCGGTCTGACAGGGTTGACGCCAGATACACAGTATTTT
cdr3_aa: CASGLTGLTPDTQYF

clone_size: .
v_call: TRBV6-2/TRBV6-3
d_call: .
j_call: TRBJ1-5
cdr3_nt: TGTGCCAGCAGTTACTCGGCAGCAATGCAGGCCAAGCATTTT
cdr3_aa: CASSYSAAMQAKHF

clone_size: .
v_call: TRBV5-4
d_call: TRBD2
j_call: TRBJ2-1
cdr3_nt: TGTGCCGGCAGCTTGGGTAGCGGGGGCTACGATGAGCAGTTCTTC
cdr3_aa: CAGSLGSGGYDEQFF

clone_size: .
v_call: TRBV4-1
d_call: TRBD1
j_call: TRBJ1-1
cdr3_nt: TGCGCTAGCAGCCGGGGTAGGGTGGGACAGGAGATGAACTCTGAAGCTTTCTTT
cdr3_aa: CASSRGRVGQEMNSEAFF

clone_size: .
v_call: TRBV29-1
d_call: TRBD2
j_call: TRBJ2-1
cdr3_nt: TGCAGCGTTGAACCCCTGACTAGCGGGACCTACAATGAGCAGTTCTTC
cdr3_aa: CSVEPLTSGTYNEQFF

clone_size: few
v_call: TRBV6-1
d_call: TRBD1
j_call: TRBJ1-5
cdr3_nt: TGTGCCAGCAGTGCGGAACAGGGGCAAAATCAGCCCCAGCATTTT
cdr3_aa: CASSAEQGQNQPQHF

clone_size: .
v_call: TRBV11-2
d_call: .
j_call: TRBJ2-3
cdr3_nt: TGTGCCAGCAGCGCCACAGATATGCAGTATTTT
cdr3_aa: CASSATDMQYF

clone_size: .
v_call: TRBV29-1
d_call: TRBD1
j_call: TRBJ1-2
cdr3_nt: TGCAGCGTTACTACAGGGGGAAGAGGCTGCACCTTC
cdr3_aa: CSVTTGGRGCTF

clone_size: .
v_call: TRBV5-5
d_call: TRBD1
j_call: TRBJ2-5
cdr3_nt: TGTGTCAGCACCCGACAGGGTCAAGAGATCCAGTACTTC
cdr3_aa: CVSTRQGQEIQYF

clone_size: .
v_call: TRBV9
d_call: TRBD2
j_call: TRBJ2-1
cdr3_nt: TGTGTCAGCAGCCTCGGGACTAGCGGGAGGCATGAGCAGTTCTTC
cdr3_aa: CVSSLGTSGRHEQFF

clone_size: .
v_call: TRBV11-2
d_call: .
j_call: TRBJ2-2
cdr3_nt: TGTGCCAGCAGCACAGACTTGGAGACCGGGGAGCTGTTTTTT
cdr3_aa: CASSTDLETGELFF

clone_size: .
v_call: TRBV4-3
d_call: .
j_call: TRBJ1-3
cdr3_nt: TGCGACAGCAGCCACAACCAAAACTTTGGAAACACCATATATTTT
cdr3_aa: CDSSHNQNFGNTIYF

clone_size: medium-sized
v_call: TRBV29-1
d_call: .
j_call: TRBJ2-7
cdr3_nt: TGCAGCGCGGGTTGGGGTAATCACGAGCAGTACTTC
cdr3_aa: CSAGWGNHEQYF

clone_size: .
v_call: TRBV6-1
d_call: .
j_call: TRBJ2-7
cdr3_nt: TGTGCTAACAGCCTGGGGGGCAGTAGCTCCTACGAGCACTACTTC
cdr3_aa: CANSLGGSSSYEHYF

clone_size: .
v_call: TRBV29-1
d_call: TRBD2
j_call: TRBJ2-5
cdr3_nt: TGCAACGTTCAGCGGGGGACCCAAGATACCCAGTACTTC
cdr3_aa: CNVQRGTQDTQYF

clone_size: .
v_call: TRBV5-1
d_call: .
j_call: TRBJ2-3
cdr3_nt: TGCGCCGGCAGCTTGAACGGCCGCACTAGCACAGATATGCAGTATTTT
cdr3_aa: CAGSLNGRTSTDMQYF

clone_size: .
v_call: TRBV6-6
d_call: TRBD2
j_call: TRBJ2-5
cdr3_nt: TGTGCCAGCATCGCGCTAGCGGGAGGTGGAGAGACCCAGTACTTC
cdr3_aa: CASIALAGGGETQYF

clone_size: many
v_call: TRBV29-1
d_call: .
j_call: TRBJ2-1
cdr3_nt: TGCAGCGTCCGGGCCGGGGGAAATGAGCAGTTCTTC
cdr3_aa: CSVRAGGNEQFF

clone_size: .
v_call: TRBV5-4
d_call: .
j_call: TRBJ1-1
cdr3_nt: TGTGTCAACAGACCGCAGGGGATGAACACTGAAGCTTTCTTT
cdr3_aa: CVNRPQGMNTEAFF

clone_size: .
v_call: TRBV10-3
d_call: .
j_call: TRBJ1-5
cdr3_nt: TGTGCCATCAGTGAGGTACTCCTATGTCAGCCCCAGCATTTT
cdr3_aa: CAISEVLLCQPQHF

clone_size: .
v_call: TRBV5-6
d_call: TRBD2
j_call: TRBJ2-2
cdr3_nt: TGTGCCAGCAGCTCCACGGGACTAGCGGGAGTTTTAAACAGCGGGGAGCTGTTCTTT
cdr3_aa: CASSSTGLAGVLNSGELFF

clone_size: .
v_call: TRBV30
d_call: .
j_call: TRBJ1-4
cdr3_nt: TGTTCTTGGAACAGAACAGAAAATGAAAAACTGTTTTTT
cdr3_aa: CSWNRTENEKLFF

clone_size: few
v_call: TRBV4-3
d_call: .
j_call: TRBJ2-3
cdr3_nt: TGCGCCAGCAGTCATGAGACCGATATGCAGTATTTT
cdr3_aa: CASSHETDMQYF

clone_size: .
v_call: TRBV4-1
d_call: .
j_call: TRBJ2-3
cdr3_nt: TGCGCCAGCAGCCAAGATTTATGGCTATCGGCGAATCAGTCCCAGTATTTT
cdr3_aa: CASSQDLWLSANQSQYF

clone_size: .
v_call: TRBV5-1
d_call: .
j_call: TRBJ2-3
cdr3_nt: TGCGTCAGCAGCCCCCGGGCAGGTAACACAGATACGCAGTATTTT
cdr3_aa: CVSSPRAGNTDTQYF

clone_size: .
v_call: TRBV5-1
d_call: TRBD1
j_call: TRBJ2-7
cdr3_nt: TGCGCCAGCAGACGGGGACAGGGGGTTGTATACGGGCAGTACTTC
cdr3_aa: CASRRGQGVVYGQYF

clone_size: .
v_call: TRBV6-2/TRBV6-3
d_call: TRBD1
j_call: TRBJ1-5
cdr3_nt: TGTGCCAGCACCCCTACAGAGGGGGCGTATAGCAATCAGCCCCAAATTTTT
cdr3_aa: CASTPTEGAYSNQPQIF

clone_size: once
v_call: TRBV6-5
d_call: .
j_call: TRBJ2-5
cdr3_nt: TGTGCCATCAATTACTCGGGTATAAGCGGGACAACGCGTGAGACCCAGTACTTC
cdr3_aa: CAINYSGISGTTRETQYF

clone_size: many
v_call: TRBV5-1
d_call: .
j_call: TRBJ1-2
cdr3_nt: TGCGCCAGCAGCTTGGTTCAGGGCTCTAACTATGGCTACACCTTC
cdr3_aa: CASSLVQGSNYGYTF

clone_size: .
v_call: TRBV7-9
d_call: .
j_call: TRBJ2-7
cdr3_nt: TGTGCCAGCAGCTCTAGACTGGGGAAAGTGTACGAGCAGTACTTC
cdr3_aa: CASSSRLGKVYEQYF

clone_size: many
v_call: TRBV7-6
d_call: TRBD2
j_call: TRBJ2-5
cdr3_nt: TGTGCCAGCAGCTCGCTAGCGGGAGGCTCCCTCAAGGCCCAGTACTTC
cdr3_aa: CASSSLAGGSLKAQYF

clone_size: many
v_call: TRBV11-1
d_call: .
j_call: TRBJ1-1
cdr3_nt: TGTGCCAGCAGCTTAGCAGGGGCTGGGAACACTGAAGCTTTCTTT
cdr3_aa: CASSLAGAGNTEAFF

clone_size: .
v_call: TRBV4-3
d_call: .
j_call: TRBJ1-5
cdr3_nt: TGCGCCAGCAGCCAAGGCTTATCCAATCAGCCCCAGCATTTT
cdr3_aa: CASSQGLSNQPQHF

clone_size: .
v_call: TRBV6-2/TRBV6-3
d_call: .
j_call: TRBJ2-1
cdr3_nt: TGTGCCAGCACCCTATCGAGGGACCGCGGCTTATACGATGAGCAGTTCTTC
cdr3_aa: CASTLSRDRGLYDEQFF

clone_size: .
v_call: TRBV11-2
d_call: TRBD1
j_call: TRBJ2-7
cdr3_nt: TGTACCAGCAGCCAAGGGACAGGGAGAACCTACTATCAGTACTTC
cdr3_aa: CTSSQGTGRTYYQYF

clone_size: once
v_call: TRBV11-2
d_call: .
j_call: TRBJ1-4
cdr3_nt: TGTGCCAGCAACTTATACGGGTACGCTAATGAAAAACTGTTTTTT
cdr3_aa: CASNLYGYANEKLFF

clone_size: .
v_call: TRBV10-3
d_call: .
j_call: TRBJ2-2
cdr3_nt: TGTGTCACCAGTCCGGGACGCAACTTAGGCATCGGGGAGCTGTTTTTT
cdr3_aa: CVTSPGRNLGIGELFF